Listed below are T cell receptor beta chains from one sample, sequenced in a study of OX40 agonist ivuxolimab in advanced cancers. The data were produced by immunoSEQ multiplex PCR, yet TCRdb's version contains in-frame clones alone and is incomplete. In the table there are tens of thousands of clones, 85% to 90% of which are singletons. This specimen consisted of CD4+ or CD8+ T cells sorted from blood, obtained in a trial of the OX40 agonist ivuxolimab. Source of these receptors: an adult with an advanced solid tumor such as melanoma, head and neck, liver or kidney cancer. CDR3s include the opening cysteine and the closing phenylalanine or tryptophan. The D gene is left open where the match is weak. The size field is filled for only some rows; it gives once, few, many or a size class.

d_gene: TRBD2; v_gene: TRBV30; j_gene: TRBJ2-2; abundance: few; CDR3nt: TGTGCCTGGAGAACTAGCGGGGAGGCCGGGGAGCTGTTTTTT; CDR3aa: CAWRTSGEAGELFF
d_gene: -; v_gene: TRBV7-9; j_gene: TRBJ1-1; abundance: -; CDR3nt: TGTGCCAGCAGCTTCGTAACTGAAGCTTTCTTT; CDR3aa: CASSFVTEAFF
d_gene: -; v_gene: TRBV2; j_gene: TRBJ1-1; abundance: -; CDR3nt: TGTGCCAGCAGTGTGCACACTGAAGCTTTCTTT; CDR3aa: CASSVHTEAFF
d_gene: TRBD2; v_gene: TRBV30; j_gene: TRBJ2-7; abundance: once; CDR3nt: TGTGCCTGGAGTAAGACTAGCGGGGCCATCGGGTACGAGCAGTACTTC; CDR3aa: CAWSKTSGAIGYEQYF
d_gene: -; v_gene: TRBV5-1; j_gene: TRBJ1-3; abundance: -; CDR3nt: TGCGCCAGCAGCTTGGCTGGAGGGGGGAGCTCTGGAAACACCATATATTTT; CDR3aa: CASSLAGGGSSGNTIYF
d_gene: -; v_gene: TRBV7-8; j_gene: TRBJ1-1; abundance: -; CDR3nt: TGTGCCAGCAGCTTAGCGGCAGGGACCGGCACTGAAGCTTTCTTT; CDR3aa: CASSLAAGTGTEAFF
d_gene: -; v_gene: TRBV28; j_gene: TRBJ1-2; abundance: -; CDR3nt: TGTGCCAGCAGTTTACAGGGAGGGATCTATGGCTACACCTTC; CDR3aa: CASSLQGGIYGYTF
d_gene: TRBD1; v_gene: TRBV6-5; j_gene: TRBJ2-5; abundance: -; CDR3nt: TGTGCCAGCAGCCACCGGGGACAGGGGGTGGAGACCCAGTACTTC; CDR3aa: CASSHRGQGVETQYF
d_gene: -; v_gene: TRBV2; j_gene: TRBJ1-2; abundance: -; CDR3nt: TGTGCCAGCAGCCAGTATTGGGTAGGGTCGGATCAGAACTATGGCTACACCTTC; CDR3aa: CASSQYWVGSDQNYGYTF
d_gene: -; v_gene: TRBV5-4; j_gene: TRBJ2-7; abundance: -; CDR3nt: TGTGCCAGCAGCTTACAGGTTTCCTACGAGCAGTACTTC; CDR3aa: CASSLQVSYEQYF
d_gene: -; v_gene: TRBV2; j_gene: TRBJ2-5; abundance: -; CDR3nt: TGTGCCAGCAGGGGGACCTTTCCGTACTTC; CDR3aa: CASRGTFPYF
d_gene: -; v_gene: TRBV9; j_gene: TRBJ2-2; abundance: -; CDR3nt: TGTGCCAGCAGAGGAACAGTGAACACCGGGGAGCTGTTTTTT; CDR3aa: CASRGTVNTGELFF
d_gene: -; v_gene: TRBV6-1; j_gene: TRBJ2-7; abundance: -; CDR3nt: TGTGCCAGCAGTGGTCAAGGGCCAGGCGAGCAGTACTTC; CDR3aa: CASSGQGPGEQYF
d_gene: -; v_gene: TRBV30; j_gene: TRBJ2-3; abundance: few; CDR3nt: TGTGCCTGTACAGTACGGGCAGATACGCAGTATTTT; CDR3aa: CACTVRADTQYF
d_gene: -; v_gene: TRBV6-6; j_gene: TRBJ1-5; abundance: -; CDR3nt: TGTGCCAGCAGACCCAATAGCGGTCAGCCCCAGCATTTT; CDR3aa: CASRPNSGQPQHF
d_gene: -; v_gene: TRBV6-1; j_gene: TRBJ2-7; abundance: -; CDR3nt: TGTGCCAGCAGCTCACCCAAGGGACCGTCCTACGAGCAGTACTTC; CDR3aa: CASSSPKGPSYEQYF
d_gene: -; v_gene: TRBV5-8; j_gene: TRBJ1-3; abundance: -; CDR3nt: TGTGCCAGCAGCTTGGACAGGGCTGGAAACACCATATATTTT; CDR3aa: CASSLDRAGNTIYF
d_gene: TRBD1; v_gene: TRBV5-1; j_gene: TRBJ2-5; abundance: -; CDR3nt: TGCGCCAGCAGCACCTTGACAGGGATAGAGACCCAGTACTTC; CDR3aa: CASSTLTGIETQYF
d_gene: -; v_gene: TRBV6-5; j_gene: TRBJ1-1; abundance: once; CDR3nt: TGTGCCAGCAGTCCCCCGAACACTGAAGCTTTCTTT; CDR3aa: CASSPPNTEAFF
d_gene: TRBD2; v_gene: TRBV5-1; j_gene: TRBJ2-7; abundance: -; CDR3nt: TGCGCCAGCAGCCGGACTAGCGGGAATTACGAGCAGTACTTC; CDR3aa: CASSRTSGNYEQYF
d_gene: TRBD1; v_gene: TRBV4-2; j_gene: TRBJ1-5; abundance: -; CDR3nt: TGTGCCAGCAGCCAACCCGACAGGGATAATCAGCCCCAGCATTTT; CDR3aa: CASSQPDRDNQPQHF
d_gene: -; v_gene: TRBV4-2; j_gene: TRBJ1-1; abundance: -; CDR3nt: TGTGCCAGCAGCCAAGATAGTGGCCTACCCACTGAAGCTTTCTTT; CDR3aa: CASSQDSGLPTEAFF
d_gene: TRBD2; v_gene: TRBV5-1; j_gene: TRBJ2-3; abundance: few; CDR3nt: TGCGCCAGCAGCTACCTAGCGGGGGGGAGCACAGATACGCAGTATTTT; CDR3aa: CASSYLAGGSTDTQYF
d_gene: TRBD1; v_gene: TRBV28; j_gene: TRBJ1-5; abundance: once; CDR3nt: TGTGCCAGCAGTTCATCAACAGGGGTACCCAATCAGCCCCAGCATTTT; CDR3aa: CASSSSTGVPNQPQHF
d_gene: TRBD1; v_gene: TRBV2; j_gene: TRBJ2-5; abundance: -; CDR3nt: TGTGCCAGCGAGCGGGACAGGGAAGAGACCCAGTACTTC; CDR3aa: CASERDREETQYF
d_gene: -; v_gene: TRBV2; j_gene: TRBJ1-5; abundance: -; CDR3nt: TGTGCCAGCAGTGAAGAGGGAGGGCGTAGCAATCAGCCCCAGCATTTT; CDR3aa: CASSEEGGRSNQPQHF
d_gene: TRBD1; v_gene: TRBV19; j_gene: TRBJ1-4; abundance: -; CDR3nt: TGTGCCAGTAGTACCGGACAGGGCGCGGTGGGGGAGGAAAAACTGTTTTTT; CDR3aa: CASSTGQGAVGEEKLFF
d_gene: TRBD1; v_gene: TRBV2; j_gene: TRBJ1-4; abundance: -; CDR3nt: TGTGCCAGCAGGCGGGGACAGAATGAAAAACTGTTTTTT; CDR3aa: CASRRGQNEKLFF
d_gene: -; v_gene: TRBV5-1; j_gene: TRBJ2-5; abundance: -; CDR3nt: TGCGCCAGCAGCTTCGGCGAGCCGGAGACCCAGTACTTC; CDR3aa: CASSFGEPETQYF
d_gene: -; v_gene: TRBV7-9; j_gene: TRBJ1-6; abundance: -; CDR3nt: TGTGCCAGCAGCATGACAGCAATCCATAATTCACCCCTCCACTTT; CDR3aa: CASSMTAIHNSPLHF
d_gene: TRBD1; v_gene: TRBV7-3; j_gene: TRBJ2-1; abundance: few; CDR3nt: TGTGCCAGCAGCTTAACAGGGACAGATGTCAATGAGCAGTTCTTC; CDR3aa: CASSLTGTDVNEQFF
d_gene: TRBD1; v_gene: TRBV19; j_gene: TRBJ1-2; abundance: -; CDR3nt: TGTGCCAGTATGGGGACAGGGCGGGACTATGGCTACACCTTC; CDR3aa: CASMGTGRDYGYTF
d_gene: TRBD1; v_gene: TRBV7-2; j_gene: TRBJ1-2; abundance: -; CDR3nt: TGTGCCAGCAGCTTGACAGGGGTCCCTTCGGGCTACACCTTC; CDR3aa: CASSLTGVPSGYTF
d_gene: TRBD1; v_gene: TRBV6-1; j_gene: TRBJ2-3; abundance: -; CDR3nt: TGTGCCAGCAGTGAGTACCGGGACAGGGGGCGCGGAGATACGCAGTATTTT; CDR3aa: CASSEYRDRGRGDTQYF
d_gene: -; v_gene: TRBV6-6; j_gene: TRBJ1-3; abundance: -; CDR3nt: TGTGCCAGCACAGGGGTCGGAAACACCATATATTTT; CDR3aa: CASTGVGNTIYF
d_gene: TRBD2; v_gene: TRBV7-9; j_gene: TRBJ2-5; abundance: -; CDR3nt: TGTGCCAGCAGCTTTTCTAGCGGGGGAGGGACCCAGTACTTC; CDR3aa: CASSFSSGGGTQYF
d_gene: -; v_gene: TRBV18; j_gene: TRBJ1-1; abundance: -; CDR3nt: TGTGCCAGCTCACCACAGACCCAGAACACTGAAGCTTTCTTT; CDR3aa: CASSPQTQNTEAFF
d_gene: -; v_gene: TRBV7-2; j_gene: TRBJ2-5; abundance: -; CDR3nt: TGTGCCAGCAGCTCAGTCCCGGTACAAGAGACCCAGTACTTC; CDR3aa: CASSSVPVQETQYF
d_gene: -; v_gene: TRBV28; j_gene: TRBJ2-7; abundance: -; CDR3nt: TGTGCCAGCAGTTTATTGGTGGGGACCTACGAGCAGTACTTC; CDR3aa: CASSLLVGTYEQYF
d_gene: -; v_gene: TRBV11-2; j_gene: TRBJ2-5; abundance: -; CDR3nt: TGTGCCAGCAGCTTAGACGCGAGTCGGGAGACCCAGTACTTC; CDR3aa: CASSLDASRETQYF
d_gene: TRBD2; v_gene: TRBV5-1; j_gene: TRBJ2-4; abundance: -; CDR3nt: TGCGCCAGCAGCTCCACCGGGACTACAGGAAACATTCAGTACTTC; CDR3aa: CASSSTGTTGNIQYF
d_gene: TRBD2; v_gene: TRBV7-9; j_gene: TRBJ2-1; abundance: few; CDR3nt: TGTGCCAGCAGCTTAGCGTCGGGACTAGCGGGGTTAGGGCAGTTCTTC; CDR3aa: CASSLASGLAGLGQFF
d_gene: -; v_gene: TRBV18; j_gene: TRBJ1-1; abundance: once; CDR3nt: TGTGCCAGCTCACTTAATAAGAACACTGAAGCTTTCTTT; CDR3aa: CASSLNKNTEAFF
d_gene: -; v_gene: TRBV7-2; j_gene: TRBJ2-6; abundance: -; CDR3nt: TGTGCCAGCAGCTTAGGGCAGACTAGCTCTGGGGCCAACGTCCTGACTTTC; CDR3aa: CASSLGQTSSGANVLTF
d_gene: -; v_gene: TRBV7-2; j_gene: TRBJ2-7; abundance: -; CDR3nt: TGTGCCAGCAGCTTAGTAACAGGGCCTTTTTACGAGCAGTACTTC; CDR3aa: CASSLVTGPFYEQYF
d_gene: -; v_gene: TRBV27; j_gene: TRBJ2-7; abundance: once; CDR3nt: TGTGCCAGCAGGCGGATGGGGGGCCCCTTCCCCTACGAGCAGTACTTC; CDR3aa: CASRRMGGPFPYEQYF
d_gene: -; v_gene: TRBV5-1; j_gene: TRBJ2-7; abundance: -; CDR3nt: TGCGCCAGCAGCAGCTCCTACGAGCAGTACTTC; CDR3aa: CASSSSYEQYF
d_gene: TRBD1; v_gene: TRBV5-6; j_gene: TRBJ2-3; abundance: -; CDR3nt: TGTGCCAGCAGCCCCCGGACAGGGAGCACAGATACGCAGTATTTT; CDR3aa: CASSPRTGSTDTQYF
d_gene: -; v_gene: TRBV30; j_gene: TRBJ1-2; abundance: once; CDR3nt: TGTGCCTGGAGTGTATCCAGCTATGGCTACACCTTC; CDR3aa: CAWSVSSYGYTF
d_gene: -; v_gene: TRBV21-1; j_gene: TRBJ2-7; abundance: -; CDR3nt: TGTGCCAGCAGCAAAGGGAGTAGAATCCACGAGCAGTACTTC; CDR3aa: CASSKGSRIHEQYF
d_gene: -; v_gene: TRBV5-1; j_gene: TRBJ2-7; abundance: -; CDR3nt: TGCGCCAGCAGCTTGGCCGGGTCAGCCTACGAGCAGTACTTC; CDR3aa: CASSLAGSAYEQYF
d_gene: -; v_gene: TRBV5-7; j_gene: TRBJ1-5; abundance: -; CDR3nt: -; CDR3aa: CASSTGQGNSPSIF
d_gene: -; v_gene: TRBV29-1; j_gene: TRBJ2-3; abundance: -; CDR3nt: TGCAGCGTTGTAAGGACTGCCGCAGGAGATACGCAGTATTTT; CDR3aa: CSVVRTAAGDTQYF
d_gene: -; v_gene: TRBV27; j_gene: TRBJ2-1; abundance: -; CDR3nt: TGTGCCAGCAGTTTTGGGGTTCGGGACAATGAGCAGTTCTTC; CDR3aa: CASSFGVRDNEQFF
d_gene: -; v_gene: TRBV5-5; j_gene: TRBJ2-7; abundance: -; CDR3nt: TGTGCCAGCAGCTTCGGGGCACGGAGGGGCTCCTACGAGCAGTACTTC; CDR3aa: CASSFGARRGSYEQYF
d_gene: -; v_gene: TRBV25-1; j_gene: TRBJ1-2; abundance: -; CDR3nt: TGTGCCAGCAGTGAAGTGGAGGGCCCCTATGGCTACACCTTC; CDR3aa: CASSEVEGPYGYTF
d_gene: -; v_gene: TRBV7-8; j_gene: TRBJ2-2; abundance: -; CDR3nt: TGTGCCAGCAGCTTAGTCTGGGGAATAGGGAACACCGGGGAGCTGTTTTTT; CDR3aa: CASSLVWGIGNTGELFF
d_gene: TRBD2; v_gene: TRBV9; j_gene: TRBJ2-7; abundance: once; CDR3nt: TGTGCCAGCAGCGCCGGGACTAGCGGGGCCTACGAGCAGTACTTC; CDR3aa: CASSAGTSGAYEQYF